This TCR beta chain was sequenced for a study of shared clonotypes between healthy human individuals. Some clones are missing from TCRdb's copy, which holds only in-frame ones; the method was immunoSEQ multiplex PCR. The table lists some 2.3 million clones, 93% of them singletons, with 0.39% in the top ten. A word on this clone: The sample contains more than one DNA sequence encoding this CDR3.

Sequenced sample: naive CD4+ T cells from PBMCs. The subset here: CD45RA+ positively selected. This TCR was recovered from a man aged 18 to 30 in good health. Some clones in this sample may be carry-over from other donors' samples.

The CDR3 region has the DNA TGCGCCAGCAGCTTGTCGGCAGGGGACTATGGCTACACCTTC. Protein: CASSLSAGDYGYTF. J is TRBJ1-2 and V is TRBV5-1; TRBD1 might be the D (6 bases). Trimming pared 1 base from V and 3 bases from J, leaving 10 bases between. Germline V gene data show CDR1 as SGHRS and CDR2 as YFSETQ. This CDR3 has 14 amino acids.